A selection of T cell receptor beta chains follows, all from one sample in a study of human T cells and chemical hapten exposure. TCRdb re-derived calls from the RACE reads in MiXCR, one entry per CDR3 protein. Of around 330,000 distinct CDR3 sequences listed, approximately 5% are singletons. The sequenced sample was whole blood, obtained in connection with sensitization to the hapten diphenylcyclopropenone (DPC). The origin of the receptors is a young woman with alopecia areata. Some clones in this sample may be carry-over from other donors' samples. Each CDR3 is given with its conserved first and last residue. The D gene is left open where the match is weak. Some rows mark clone size as missing; the rest say once, few, many or name a class of expanded clone.

>TRBJ2-1|TRBV2|-|few
CASKAGQSSSYNEQFF
TGTGCCAGCAAGGCAGGACAATCAAGCTCCTACAATGAGCAGTTCTTC
>TRBJ1-1|TRBV12-5|TRBD1|-
CASGLQGAGTEAFF
TGTGCTAGTGGTCTGCAGGGGGCGGGCACTGAAGCTTTCTTT
>TRBJ2-3|TRBV5-1|TRBD2|many
CASSAGGLGDTQYF
TGCGCCAGCAGCGCCGGGGGGTTGGGAGATACGCAGTATTTT
>TRBJ2-1|TRBV6-6|TRBD1|-
CASSYRNRGAYNEQFF
TGTGCCAGCAGTTACCGAAACAGGGGGGCGTACAATGAGCAGTTCTTC
>TRBJ2-6|TRBV2|-|few
CASTLGLSGANVLTF
TGTGCCAGCACCCTGGGGCTCTCTGGGGCCAACGTCCTGACTTTC
>TRBJ2-7|TRBV18|TRBD1|-
CASSPEGAFYEQYF
TGTGCCAGCTCACCAGAGGGGGCTTTCTACGAGCAGTACTTC
>TRBJ1-4|TRBV27|-|few
CASSPQGRGREKLFF
TGTGCCAGCAGTCCCCAGGGTCGGGGACGCGAAAAACTGTTTTTT
>TRBJ2-5|TRBV20-1|-|few
CSASGLGQGKETQYF
TGCAGTGCTAGTGGCCTAGGGCAGGGCAAAGAGACCCAGTACTTC
>TRBJ1-4|TRBV10-2|-|-
CASSEKGVPNEKLFF
TGCGCCAGCAGTGAGAAGGGAGTACCTAATGAAAAACTGTTTTTT
>TRBJ1-1|TRBV2|-|many
CASSVLNTEAFF
TGTGCCAGCAGTGTCTTGAACACTGAAGCTTTCTTT
>TRBJ2-2|TRBV11-1|-|-
CASSFAGAVTGELFF
TGTGCCAGCAGCTTTGCGGGGGCCGTCACCGGGGAGCTGTTTTTT
>TRBJ2-2|TRBV28|-|many
CASSYYSSLSNTGELFF
TGTGCCAGCAGTTACTACAGTTCCCTTTCGAACACCGGGGAGCTGTTTTTT
>TRBJ1-2|TRBV4-3|-|-
CASSQDIRDRLYGYTF
TGCGCCAGCAGCCAAGATATACGGGACCGACTCTATGGCTACACCTTC
>TRBJ2-7|TRBV29-1|-|-
CSVLEDSYEQYF
TGCAGCGTACTAGAGGACTCCTACGAGCAGTACTTC
>TRBJ1-4|TRBV7-2|-|few
CASSKSTVRGEKLFF
TGTGCCAGCAGCAAATCGACAGTCCGGGGTGAAAAACTGTTTTTT
>TRBJ2-6|TRBV29-1|-|many
CSVEHGGSGANVLTF
TGCAGCGTAGAACATGGGGGCTCTGGGGCCAACGTCCTGACTTTC
>TRBJ2-1|TRBV18|-|-
CASSPREPYNEQFF
TGTGCCAGCTCACCCCGGGAACCCTACAATGAGCAGTTCTTC
>TRBJ2-7|TRBV6-2/TRBV6-3|-|-
CASSYRGSHREQYF
TGTGCCAGCAGTTACAGGGGGAGTCATCGGGAGCAGTACTTC
>TRBJ1-1|TRBV7-6|-|many
CASSYSERTEAFF
TGTGCCAGCAGCTACAGCGAAAGAACTGAAGCTTTCTTT
>TRBJ2-3|TRBV7-7|-|few
CASSPNRIYGTDTQYF
TGTGCTAGCAGCCCAAACAGGATTTACGGCACAGATACGCAGTATTTT
>TRBJ1-2|TRBV12-3/TRBV12-4|TRBD1|many
CASSLSGQGARGYTF
TGTGCCAGCAGTTTATCGGGACAGGGGGCCCGTGGCTACACCTTC
>TRBJ2-1|TRBV7-2|TRBD2|-
CASSPGAGGLREQFF
TGTGCCAGCAGCCCCGGGGCGGGGGGGCTTCGAGAGCAGTTCTTC
>TRBJ2-4|TRBV12-3/TRBV12-4|-|many
CASSTSNIQYF
TGTGCCAGCAGTACCTCAAACATTCAGTACTTC
>TRBJ1-3|TRBV7-6|-|few
CASSSRQEPGNTIYF
TGTGCCAGCAGCTCACGACAGGAACCTGGAAACACCATATATTTT
>TRBJ2-7|TRBV7-2|-|few
CASSPEVGTNEQYF
TGTGCCAGCAGCCCGGAGGTGGGAACCAACGAGCAGTACTTC
>TRBJ2-5|TRBV7-2|-|-
CASSLSAFQETQYF
TGTGCCAGCAGCTTATCAGCGTTCCAAGAGACCCAGTACTTC
>TRBJ2-7|TRBV2|TRBD1|many
CASSPDRGPNEQYF
TGTGCCAGCAGTCCGGACAGGGGACCTAACGAGCAGTACTTC